This TCR beta chain was sequenced in a study of beta chain features in type 1 diabetes. Regarding the study as a whole: Type 1 diabetes patients had TCRB CDR3s that were shorter (moderately but significantly so) in all four CD4+ subsets.

Sequencing targeted expressed TCRB transcripts, as all isolated RNA had been reverse transcribed. Assay used: immunoSEQ multiplex PCR; TCRdb lists only in-frame clones, some missing. The table records roughly 140,000 clones, about 7.3% of them present only once. In its sample, this clone was seen a few times. Its antigen is not identified. The germline gives CDR1 MNHEY, CDR2 SMNVEV (reference sequence). V was clipped by 0 bases and J by 2 bases; unmatched bases: 11. This CDR3 is 18 amino acids long. The V gene is TRBV27, the J gene TRBJ2-3; 7 positions agree with TRBD1. The sample was central memory CD4+ T cells from blood. The clonotype originates from a man younger than 35 in good health. The CDR3 DNA follows: TGTGCCAGCAGTTTATCCAACACCGACAGGGTAGACACAGATACGCAGTATTTT. Translation: CASSLSNTDRVDTDTQYF.